The sequence of this T cell receptor beta chain was determined in a study of OX40 agonist ivuxolimab in advanced cancers. Study-level background: Patients received ivuxolimab, an intravenous treatment, every 2 weeks at 0.01 to 10 mg/kg. The eligibility criteria allowed prior anti-PD-1, anti-PD-L1 or anti-CTLA-4 therapy, and approximately 38% had some. Of mixed ages from about 23 to 79 and averaging approximately 60 years, the group was 65% to 85% male.

TCRdb's table, derived via immunoSEQ multiplex PCR, lists solely in-frame clones and lacks some. The sample comprises 120,000 or so clones, 89% of which are singletons, and less than 0.35% rests with the top ten. Germline V gene sequence: CDR1 WSHSY, CDR2 SAAADI. The ends were cut back, 7 bases at V and 6 bases at J, with 15 bases in the middle. The CDR3 covers 13 residues. This receptor was identified in an adult with an advanced solid tumor such as melanoma, head and neck, liver or kidney cancer. Sequences were derived from CD4+ or CD8+ T cells sorted from blood, sampled in a trial of the OX40 agonist ivuxolimab. The J gene is TRBJ1-2, the V gene TRBV10-2; TRBD1 might be the D (5 bases). For the CDR3, the DNA is TGCGCCAGCATTGGTCCGGGGGGTAATGGCTACACCTTC. This codes for CASIGPGGNGYTF.